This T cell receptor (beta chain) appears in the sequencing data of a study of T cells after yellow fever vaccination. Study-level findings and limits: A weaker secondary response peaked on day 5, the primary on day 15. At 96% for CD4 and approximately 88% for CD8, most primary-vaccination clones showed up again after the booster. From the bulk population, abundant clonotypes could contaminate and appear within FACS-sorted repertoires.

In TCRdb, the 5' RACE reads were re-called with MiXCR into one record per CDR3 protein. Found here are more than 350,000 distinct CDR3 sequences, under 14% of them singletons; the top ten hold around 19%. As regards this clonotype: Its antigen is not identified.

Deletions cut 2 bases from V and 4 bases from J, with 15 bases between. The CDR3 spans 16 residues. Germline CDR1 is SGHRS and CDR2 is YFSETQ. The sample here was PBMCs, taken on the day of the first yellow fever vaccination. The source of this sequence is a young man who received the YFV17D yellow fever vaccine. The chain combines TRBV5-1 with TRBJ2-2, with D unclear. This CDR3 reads CASSLLNSGITGELFF. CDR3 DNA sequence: TGCGCCAGCAGCTTACTAAACTCAGGAATCACCGGGGAGCTGTTTTTT.